These 31 T cell receptor beta chains originate from one sample sequenced in a study of human T cells and chemical hapten exposure. TCRdb re-called the RACE reads through MiXCR, storing one row per CDR3 protein. In the table there are approximately 90,000 distinct CDR3 sequences, 6.5% to 10% of which are singletons. Time point described: pre-sensitization, week 0. The treatment was: therapeutic diphenylcyclopropenone sensitization with weekly scalp DPC. Sequences were derived from whole blood, sampled in connection with sensitization to the hapten diphenylcyclopropenone (DPC). These TCRs come from a man in his forties or fifties with alopecia areata. Some clones in this sample may be carry-over from other donors' samples.

This clonotype was detected a few times. V gene TRBV10-3 combines with J gene TRBJ2-7, with D hard to call. V was cut by 3 bases and J by 0 bases, with 6 bases left in between. This CDR3 is built from 13 residues. In germline, CDR1 is ENHRY, CDR2 SYGVKD. The CDR3 coding sequence is TGTGCCATCAGTGAAGCTAGCTCCTACGAGCAGTACGTC. As protein: CAISEASSYEQYV.

V and J are TRBV28 and TRBJ2-2; 12 nucleotides align to TRBD2. The trim removed 3 bases at V and 0 bases at J, leaving 5 bases unmatched. CDR1 is MDHEN, CDR2 SYDVKM, per germline. This CDR3 has 18 residues. This CDR3 reads CASSLPGLAGSNTGELFF. CDR3 bases: TGTGCCAGCAGTTTGCCGGGACTAGCGGGTTCGAACACCGGGGAGCTGTTTTTT.

The sample holds many counts of this clonotype. This CDR3 is CASSINPGHSTFF. CDR3 nucleotide sequence: TGTGCCAGCAGCATAAACCCGGGACATTCGACTTTCTTT. This chain uses TRBV25-1 with TRBJ1-1, with D possibly being TRBD1 (6 bases). CDR1 and CDR2 (germline): MGHDK, SYGVNS. This CDR3 is built from 13 residues. The germline V and J ends were trimmed by 6 bases and 12 bases, with 20 bases remaining between them.

CDR3 protein: CASSSIWAGGKSNEQFF. In DNA, the CDR3 is TGTGCCAGCAGTTCCATTTGGGCGGGAGGAAAGAGCAATGAGCAGTTCTTC. The V gene is TRBV6-2 or TRBV6-3, the J gene TRBJ2-1; 8 bases agree with TRBD2. Losses at the gene ends were 4 bases for V and 6 bases for J; bases not matched to a gene: 14. Germline V gene lookup returns CDR1 MNHEY and CDR2 SVGEGT. This CDR3 comprises 17 residues.

This clonotype was found many times. The V call is TRBV6-5, the J call TRBJ2-1, with 7 bases aligning to TRBD2. V gave up 3 bases and J gave up 10 bases; unmatched junction bases: 15. CDR3 length: 16 residues. Germline CDR1 MNHEY, CDR2 SVGAGI. The CDR3 region is CASSYVPGNGREEQFF. In nucleotides, the CDR3 is TGTGCCAGCAGTTATGTACCGGGAAATGGGAGGGAGGAGCAGTTCTTC.

This clonotype came up many times. The chain has TRBV5-4 and TRBJ1-4; 8 nucleotides agree with TRBD1. The CDR3 is made up of 15 amino acids. Trimming cost V 4 bases and J 7 bases; bases outside gene matches: 9. CDR1 and CDR2 (germline): SGHNT, YYREEE (reference sequence). The CDR3 coding sequence is TGTGCCAGCAGCGCCAAACAGGGGGGAACTGAAAAACTGTTTTTT. Protein product: CASSAKQGGTEKLFF.

The CDR3 is CASRSGTENSPLHF. In DNA form, the CDR3 reads TGTGCCAGCAGGTCCGGGACAGAAAATTCACCCCTCCACTTT. This sequence joins TRBV12-3 or TRBV12-4 and TRBJ1-6; the match to TRBD1 covers 7 bases. With 6 bases clipped from V and 7 bases from J, the junction kept 6 bases outside the gene matches. This CDR3 comprises 14 residues.

This clonotype has only a few counts. The gene calls are TRBV9 and TRBJ2-1; unclear D gene. CDR3 size: 12 residues. The germline V gene encodes CDR1 SGDLS and CDR2 YYNGEE. Deletions cut 4 bases from V and 4 bases from J, with 6 bases between. The CDR3 reads CASSPDYNEQFF. In nucleotides, the CDR3 is TGTGCCAGCAGCCCCGATTACAATGAGCAGTTCTTC.

The sample holds many counts of this clonotype. The chain is built from TRBV6-5 and TRBJ2-3, with a tentative D call TRBD1 (5 bases). CDR3 size: 13 residues. Germline-derived CDR1 and CDR2 are MNHEY and SVGAGI. Trimming left V 8 bases short and J 4 bases short, with 13 bases between. CDR3: CASSRGLADTQYF. In DNA form, the CDR3 reads TGTGCCAGCTCAAGGGGATTGGCAGATACGCAGTATTTT.

The sample holds many counts of this clonotype. The V gene is TRBV29-1, the J gene TRBJ2-5; unclear D gene. This CDR3 contains 12 residues. V was pared by 2 bases and J by 12 bases, with 16 bases between. The germline V gene encodes CDR1 SQVTM and CDR2 ANQGSEA. The CDR3 loop reads CSVELKAAAEYF. CDR3 bases: TGCAGCGTTGAACTAAAGGCCGCGGCGGAGTACTTC.

This clonotype was recorded only once. V usage is TRBV6-2 or TRBV6-3 and J usage is TRBJ1-5, with a weak D call TRBD1 (5 bases). CDR1 and CDR2 from the germline V gene are MNHEY and SVGEGT. The length of the CDR3 is 14 residues. Trimming took 6 bases from V and 6 from J, leaving 15 bases between them. This chain's CDR3 is CASSPDSFSQPQHF. DNA for the CDR3: TGTGCCAGCAGCCCCGACAGTTTTTCTCAGCCCCAGCATTTT.

In this sample, this clonotype turned up a few times. The chain carries TRBV9 and TRBJ2-7; 9 nucleotides agree with TRBD2. The length of the CDR3 is 15 residues. The V gene end was trimmed by 0 bases and the J gene end by 7 bases; junction bases not matched to a gene: 8. CDR1 is SGDLS and CDR2 is YYNGEE in the germline V gene. CDR3 protein: CASSVGSSGMGEQYF. As DNA, the CDR3 is TGTGCCAGCAGCGTAGGTTCTAGCGGGATGGGAGAGCAGTACTTC.

There are many counts of this clonotype. The chain couples TRBV7-2 to TRBJ2-7, with TRBD2 matching over 12 bases. The V gene's germline CDR1 is SGHTA and CDR2 FQGNSA. The V segment lost 5 bases and the J segment 5 bases; nucleotides outside the gene matches: 13. The CDR3 spans 17 residues. For the CDR3, the DNA is TGTGCCAGCAGCATCAGAAGACTAGCGGGAGTTGGAAACGAGCAGTACTTC. Its translation: CASSIRRLAGVGNEQYF.

The genes are TRBV29-1 and TRBJ2-2; D is perhaps TRBD1 or TRBD2 (5 bases each). The germline V gene encodes CDR1 SQVTM and CDR2 ANQGSEA. The CDR3 runs 14 residues. Trimming took 7 bases from V and 0 from J, leaving 12 bases between them. CDR3 region: CSAGTFANTGELFF. CDR3 bases: TGCAGCGCCGGGACGTTCGCGAACACCGGGGAGCTGTTTTTT.

This clonotype came up a few times. The chain recombines TRBV6-5 with TRBJ2-3, with 7 positions matching TRBD2. Germline-derived CDR1 and CDR2 are MNHEY and SVGAGI. V was pared by 2 bases and J by 2 bases, with 4 bases of the junction left unmatched. This CDR3 contains 15 residues. CDR3 region: CASSYGGGPTDTQYF. The CDR3, as DNA: TGTGCCAGCAGTTACGGGGGAGGGCCCACAGATACGCAGTATTTT.

The chain couples TRBV6-6 to TRBJ2-7; the D is unclear. This CDR3 is 12 amino acids long. V lost 6 bases, J lost 1 base, and 7 bases lay in between. The germline CDR1 and CDR2 sequences are MNHNY and SVGAGI (reference sequence). CDR3 coding DNA: TGTGCCAGCAGAACCCGTTCCTACGAGCAGTACTTC. Encoded protein: CASRTRSYEQYF.

This clonotype has a handful of counts. The chain has TRBV6-2 or TRBV6-3 and TRBJ2-1; TRBD2 aligns across 8 bases. Trimming took 3 bases from V and 9 from J; bases not matched to a gene: 13. The V gene's germline CDR1 is MNHEY and CDR2 SVGEGT. The CDR3 runs to 16 residues. CDR3 in amino acids: CASSYGRTSSSGEQFF. The CDR3 DNA is TGTGCCAGCAGTTATGGGCGGACTAGCAGTTCGGGTGAGCAGTTCTTC.

This clonotype was picked up many times. The gene calls are TRBV11-2 and TRBJ1-5; D call uncertain. CDR3 length: 15 amino acids. The ends were cut back, 0 bases at V and 1 base at J, with 7 bases in the middle. Germline CDR1 reads SGHAT; CDR2 reads FQNNGV. The DNA of the CDR3 is TGTGCCAGCAGCTTAGACCCCCAAAGCAATCAGCCCCAGCATTTT. It codes for CASSLDPQSNQPQHF.

This clonotype occurred a few times. The V gene is TRBV7-8, the J gene TRBJ2-3; 13 bases are shared with TRBD2. Trimming took 2 bases from V and 4 from J; bases not matched to a gene: 6. Germline CDR1 reads SGHVS; CDR2 reads FQNEAQ. The CDR3 loop spans 17 amino acids. The CDR3 DNA sequence: TGTGCCAGCAGCTTAACTAGCGGGAGGGCCGTGGCAGATACGCAGTATTTT. As protein: CASSLTSGRAVADTQYF.

The rearrangement links TRBV4-2 to TRBJ2-1; 9 bases line up with TRBD1. CDR3 length equals 15 residues. J gave up 6 bases and V 7 bases, and 10 bases lay outside the gene matches. Per the germline V gene, CDR1 is LGHNA and CDR2 is YNFKEQ. This chain's CDR3 is CASTSGQGVANEQFF. The DNA for the CDR3 is TGTGCCAGCACCTCGGGACAGGGTGTCGCCAATGAGCAGTTCTTC.

The chain has TRBV2 and TRBJ1-5; no definite D call. The V gene's germline CDR1 is SNHLY and CDR2 FYNNEI. The V end was cut by 6 bases, the J end by 3 bases, with 9 bases between. The CDR3 consists of 13 residues. This CDR3 is CASRDLLNQPQHF. Here the CDR3 DNA reads TGTGCCAGCAGGGACCTACTCAATCAGCCCCAGCATTTT.

This clonotype was observed at least ten times. This sequence joins TRBV30 and TRBJ2-1; D is possibly TRBD2 (6 bases). There are 15 residues in the CDR3. Looked up from germline, CDR1 is GTSNPN and CDR2 is SVGIG (reference sequence). Deletions cut 2 bases from V and 2 bases from J, with 13 bases between. The CDR3 loop is CAWSFGSGPYNEQFF. As DNA, the CDR3 is TGTGCCTGGAGTTTTGGGAGCGGGCCCTACAATGAGCAGTTCTTC.

For this clonotype: Being one base from a much bigger clone, this may be a read error. The V gene is TRBV18, the J gene TRBJ1-4; no reliable D call. V gave up 3 bases and J gave up 7 bases, with 12 bases separating them. This CDR3 comprises 14 residues. Germline-derived CDR1 and CDR2 are KGHSH and LQKENI. This CDR3 is CASSPKEGGEKLFF. As DNA, the CDR3 is TGTGCCAGCTCACCGAAAGAGGGTGGTGAAAAACTGTTTTTT.

This clonotype occurred a few times. The chain employs TRBV24-1 and TRBJ2-6, with D uncertain. Germline V gives CDR1 KGHDR, CDR2 SFDVKD. This CDR3 spans 17 amino acids. V was shortened by 4 bases and J by 0 bases, with 12 bases between the two germline ends. CDR3 DNA: TGTGCCACCAGTGACCCTTATACACCCTCTGGGGCCAACGTCCTGACTTTC. Encoded protein: CATSDPYTPSGANVLTF.

This clonotype was seen repeatedly, ten times or more. The chain carries TRBV14 and TRBJ2-5; D is ambiguous. Per the germline V gene, CDR1 is SGHDN and CDR2 is FVKESK. The CDR3 is 13 residues long. V was trimmed by 1 base and J by 1 base, leaving 4 bases between them. The DNA of the CDR3 is TGTGCCAGCAGCCAAGGGGTCCAAGAGACCCAGTACTTC. It encodes CASSQGVQETQYF.

This clonotype was recorded at least ten times. The chain combines TRBV5-5 with TRBJ1-4, with 8 bases matching TRBD1. V shed 4 bases, J shed 8 bases, and the junction held 7 bases outside the gene matches. The germline CDR1 and CDR2 sequences are SGHKS and YYEKEE (reference sequence). The CDR3 totals 14 residues. CDR3 nucleotides: TGTGCCAGCAGCAAAGGACAGGGCCGGGAAAAACTGTTTTTT. Its protein is CASSKGQGREKLFF.

This clonotype showed up many times. The chain couples TRBV28 to TRBJ1-6; 8 nucleotides align to TRBD1. The germline V gene encodes CDR1 MDHEN and CDR2 SYDVKM. The CDR3 is made up of 16 amino acids. Germline trimming cut 3 bases from V and 6 bases from J; bases unmatched to any gene: 7. In DNA, the CDR3 is TGTGCCAGCAGTTTCCAAACAGGGGGGTTTAATTCACCCCTCCACTTT. This codes for CASSFQTGGFNSPLHF. Together with reference TRBV28 and TRBJ1-6, the CDR3 gives the full variable domain: DVKVTQSSRYLVKRTGEKVFLECVQDMDHENMFWYRQDPGLGLRLIYFSYDVKMKEKGDIPEGYSVSREKKERFSLILESASTNQTSMYLCASSFQTGGFNSPLHFGNGTRLTVT.

The chain is built from TRBV11-2 and TRBJ2-6; 7 nucleotides match TRBD1. The CDR3 totals 18 residues. Germline lookup yields CDR1 SGHAT and CDR2 FQNNGV. V shed 4 bases, J shed 0 bases, and the junction held 9 bases outside the gene matches. The CDR3: CASSSYRGSTSGANVLTF. The CDR3 DNA is TGTGCCAGCAGCTCCTACAGGGGTTCCACCTCTGGGGCCAACGTCCTGACTTTC.

The chain links TRBV6-6 to TRBJ1-3, with D tentatively TRBD1 (5 bases). Per the germline V gene, CDR1 is MNHNY and CDR2 is SVGAGI (reference sequence). CDR3 length equals 16 residues. Trimming removed 5 bases from V and 0 bases from J, with 14 bases in between. For the CDR3, the DNA is TGTGCCAGCAGTCGGCCCCAGGGAGACTCTGGAAACACCATATATTTT. This encodes CASSRPQGDSGNTIYF.

This clonotype was detected only a few times. The chain couples TRBV29-1 to TRBJ1-1; 8 bases are shared with TRBD1. The CDR3 length is 12 residues. V lost 6 bases and J lost 5; bases outside the gene matches: 5. From germline, CDR1 is SQVTM and CDR2 ANQGSEA. The CDR3 region is CSVVQGATEAFF. Here the CDR3 DNA reads TGCAGCGTCGTTCAGGGGGCAACTGAAGCTTTCTTT.

In this sample, this clonotype turned up many times. The V and J genes are TRBV6-5 and TRBJ1-3; no clear D gene. The CDR3 totals 12 residues. Per the germline V gene, CDR1 is MNHEY and CDR2 is SVGAGI. The V gene lost 6 bases and the J gene lost 2 bases, with 5 bases spanning the gap. This chain's CDR3 is CASSTPGNTIYF. The CDR3 region has the DNA TGTGCCAGCAGCACACCTGGAAACACCATATATTTT.